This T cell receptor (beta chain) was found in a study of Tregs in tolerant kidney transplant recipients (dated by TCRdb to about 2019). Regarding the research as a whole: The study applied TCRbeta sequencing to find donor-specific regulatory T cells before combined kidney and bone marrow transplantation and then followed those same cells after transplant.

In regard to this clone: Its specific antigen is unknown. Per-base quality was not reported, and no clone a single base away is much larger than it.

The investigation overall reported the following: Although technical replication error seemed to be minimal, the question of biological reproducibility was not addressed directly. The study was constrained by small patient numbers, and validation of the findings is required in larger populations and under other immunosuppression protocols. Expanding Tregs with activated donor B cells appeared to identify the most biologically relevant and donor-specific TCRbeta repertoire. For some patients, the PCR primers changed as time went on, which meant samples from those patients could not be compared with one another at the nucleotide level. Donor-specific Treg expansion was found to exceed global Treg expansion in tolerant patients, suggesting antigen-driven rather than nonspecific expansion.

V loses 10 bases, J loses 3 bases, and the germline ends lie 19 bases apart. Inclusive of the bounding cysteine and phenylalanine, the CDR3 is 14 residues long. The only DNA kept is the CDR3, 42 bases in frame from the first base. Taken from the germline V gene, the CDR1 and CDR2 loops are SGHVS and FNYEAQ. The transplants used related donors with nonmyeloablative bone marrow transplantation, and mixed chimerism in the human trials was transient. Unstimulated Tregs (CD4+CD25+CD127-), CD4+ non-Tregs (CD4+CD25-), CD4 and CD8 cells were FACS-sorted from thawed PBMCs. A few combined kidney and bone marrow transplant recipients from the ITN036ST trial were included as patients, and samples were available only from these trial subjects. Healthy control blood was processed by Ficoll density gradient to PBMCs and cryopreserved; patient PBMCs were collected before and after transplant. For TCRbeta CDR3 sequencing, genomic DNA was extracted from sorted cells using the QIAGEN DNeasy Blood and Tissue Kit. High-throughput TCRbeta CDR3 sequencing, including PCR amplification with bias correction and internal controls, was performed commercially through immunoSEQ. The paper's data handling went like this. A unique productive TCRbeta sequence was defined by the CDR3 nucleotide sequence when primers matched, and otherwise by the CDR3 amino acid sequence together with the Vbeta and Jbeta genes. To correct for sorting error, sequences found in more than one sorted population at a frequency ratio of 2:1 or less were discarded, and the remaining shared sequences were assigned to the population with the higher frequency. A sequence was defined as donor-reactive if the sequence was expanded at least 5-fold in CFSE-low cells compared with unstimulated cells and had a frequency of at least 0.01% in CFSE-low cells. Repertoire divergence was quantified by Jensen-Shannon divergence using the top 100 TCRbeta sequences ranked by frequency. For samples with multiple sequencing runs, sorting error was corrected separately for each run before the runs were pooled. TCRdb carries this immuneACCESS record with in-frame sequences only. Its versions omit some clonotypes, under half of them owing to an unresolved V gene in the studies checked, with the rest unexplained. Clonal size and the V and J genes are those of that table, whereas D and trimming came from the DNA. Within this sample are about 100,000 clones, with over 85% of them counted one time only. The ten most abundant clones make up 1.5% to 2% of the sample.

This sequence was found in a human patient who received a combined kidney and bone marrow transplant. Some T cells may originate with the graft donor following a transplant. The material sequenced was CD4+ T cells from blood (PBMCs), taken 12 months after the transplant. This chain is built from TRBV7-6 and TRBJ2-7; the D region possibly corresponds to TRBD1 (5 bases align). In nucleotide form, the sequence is TGTGCCACCCAAAGGGCCGCAGGGTACTACGAGCAGTACTTC. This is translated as CATQRAAGYYEQYF.